These T cell receptor beta chains were read from a single sample in a study of lymphopenia after photon versus proton radiotherapy. This table comes from immunoSEQ multiplex PCR, and its TCRdb copy is limited to in-frame clones, with some not included. Here the sample spans 60,000 to 75,000 clones, approximately 86% being singletons. Material: peripheral blood, obtained from a patient treated with photon-based radiotherapy. All receptors derive from a man aged 40-55 years with gastric cancer. CDR3s include the opening cysteine and the closing phenylalanine or tryptophan. A D gene is named only where the DNA matches it firmly. Clone size is stated in some rows and not others, as once, few, many or a class when expanded.

TRBV4-1	NA	TRBD1	TRBJ2-7	CASSQMAGTGTKYF	TGCGCCAGCAGCCAGATGGCCGGGACAGGGACGAAGTACTTC
TRBV4-3	NA	NA	TRBJ2-2	CASSLNRPGELFF	TGCGCCAGCAGCCTCAACAGGCCCGGGGAGCTGTTTTTT
TRBV7-9	few	NA	TRBJ1-6	CASSLDQGSSPLHF	TGTGCCAGCAGCTTAGACCAGGGAAGTTCACCCCTCCACTTT
TRBV6-6	NA	NA	TRBJ2-3	CASSLQEPTDTQYF	TGTGCCAGCAGTCTGCAGGAGCCCACAGATACGCAGTATTTT
TRBV5-4	NA	NA	TRBJ2-6	CASSLGGPGANVLTF	TGTGCCAGCAGCTTGGGGGGGCCAGGGGCCAACGTCCTGACTTTC
TRBV29-1	few	TRBD1	TRBJ1-2	CSVRTGIGSGYTF	TGCAGCGTAAGGACAGGGATTGGGAGTGGCTACACCTTC
TRBV7-3	once	NA	TRBJ1-3	CASSLNPKLVYTIYF	TGTGCCAGCAGCTTAAACCCCAAGTTGGTTTACACCATATATTTT
TRBV18	NA	NA	TRBJ1-1	CASSPRRNWDTEAFF	TGTGCCAGCTCACCACGTCGGAATTGGGACACTGAAGCTTTCTTT
TRBV18	NA	TRBD1	TRBJ2-4	CASSPLDRTIEAKNIQYF	TGTGCCAGCTCACCATTGGACAGGACGATAGAAGCCAAAAACATTCAGTACTTC
TRBV7-9	NA	NA	TRBJ1-1	CASSLGPTEAFF	TGTGCCAGCAGCTTGGGCCCCACTGAAGCTTTCTTT